A single sample is the source of the 17 T cell receptor beta chains below, sequenced in a study of blood T cell repertoires in COVID-19 (dated by TCRdb to the early 2020s). Library construction relied on the immunoSEQ multiplex PCR assay. TCRdb mirrors the immuneACCESS table, restricted to in-frame sequences. Some clones are absent from its copies; in checked studies, under half trace to an unresolved V gene, and the reason for the others is unknown. This sample holds about 360,000 clones; about 80% were observed only once. The top ten clones comprise 0.85% to 1.3% of the sample. The sequenced sample was peripheral blood. These receptors all stem from a human donor with acute or convalescent COVID-19. The donor label of this sample is uncertain.

The V gene is TRBV5-6, the J gene TRBJ1-6, with D possibly matching TRBD1 (6 bases). V lost 4 bases to trimming and J lost 7 bases, with 15 bases between them. CDR1 is SGHDT, CDR2 YYEEEE, per germline. The CDR3 has 15 amino acids. The DNA of the CDR3 is TGTGCCAGCAGCCTGGGGACATATAGAAATTCACCCCTCCACTTT. Translated: CASSLGTYRNSPLHF.

V and J are TRBV19 and TRBJ1-1; TRBD1 is a possible D gene (5 bases). The CDR3 extends over 14 amino acids. The germline V and J ends were trimmed by 5 bases and 5 bases, with 15 bases remaining between them. Germline values: CDR1 LNHDA, CDR2 SQIVND (reference sequence). The CDR3 region is CASSDGGVRTEAFF. In nucleotides, the CDR3 is TGTGCCAGTAGTGATGGAGGGGTCCGAACTGAAGCTTTCTTT.

This chain connects TRBV18 to TRBJ2-1; TRBD2 matches at 9 bases. From germline, CDR1 is KGHSH and CDR2 LQKENI. CDR3 length: 17 amino acids. J lost 1 base, V lost 1 base, and 5 bases had no gene match. CDR3 sequence (DNA): TGTGCCAGCTCACCACTTGGCGGGGGGGTGTCCTACAATGAGCAGTTCTTC. Translation gives CASSPLGGGVSYNEQFF.

The chain recombines TRBV29-1 with TRBJ1-1, with 8 bases that match TRBD1. Germline CDR1 is SQVTM and CDR2 is ANQGSEA. With V trimmed by 8 bases and J by 5 bases, 13 bases remained unmatched. The CDR3 is 14 residues long. DNA for the CDR3: TGCAGCTCGATCCCAGGGGGCGCGGGGACTGAAGCTTTCTTT. Protein sequence: CSSIPGGAGTEAFF.

The chain recombines TRBV12-3 or TRBV12-4 with TRBJ2-2; D call uncertain. The V end lost 1 base, the J end lost 7 bases, and 4 bases lay between the germline ends. The CDR3 loop spans 12 amino acids. The CDR3 loop is CASSLGGGELFF. Written as DNA, the CDR3 is TGTGCCAGCAGTTTAGGCGGCGGGGAGCTGTTTTTT.

The rearrangement uses TRBV11-3 and TRBJ2-7, with 8 bases fitting TRBD1. V shed 5 bases and J 6 bases; nucleotides not matched to a gene: 9. Germline values: CDR1 SGHNT, CDR2 YENEEA. The CDR3 consists of 14 residues. The CDR3 bases are TGTGCCAGCAGCCTTGGACAGGGAAGGGGCGAGCAGTACTTC. This translates into CASSLGQGRGEQYF.

This sequence joins TRBV19 and TRBJ1-1; the D gene is possibly TRBD1 (5 bases). Germline V lookup: CDR1 LNHDA, CDR2 SQIVND (reference sequence). The CDR3 is 14 amino acids. V lost 6 bases and J 5 bases, leaving 16 bases between the germline ends. The CDR3 region has the DNA TGTGCCAGTAGCCGAAATTGGGCAGGGACTGAAGCTTTCTTT. This translates into CASSRNWAGTEAFF. Full variable domain (remainder filled in from reference TRBV19 and TRBJ1-1): DGGITQSPKYLFRKEGQNVTLSCEQNLNHDAMYWYRQDPGQGLRLIYYSQIVNDFQKGDIAEGYSVSREKKESFPLTVTSAQKNPTAFYLCASSRNWAGTEAFFGQGTRLTVV.

The chain links TRBV6-1 to TRBJ1-2, with a tentative D call TRBD1 (6 bases). Between the trimmed V and J ends, which lost 7 bases and 0 bases, there was a span of 9 bases. This CDR3 has 13 residues. CDR1 is MNHNS, CDR2 SASEGT, per germline. CDR3 sequence: CASTRTANYGYTF. The CDR3 bases are TGTGCCAGCACTAGGACAGCTAACTATGGCTACACCTTC.

This chain joins TRBV5-4 and TRBJ2-3, with D possibly TRBD1 on 5 matching bases. V dropped 0 bases and J dropped 6 bases, with 5 bases sitting between them. The CDR3 runs to 12 residues. Germline loops: CDR1 SGHNT, CDR2 YYREEE (reference sequence). The CDR3 is CASSLEGDTQYF. The CDR3 DNA sequence: TGTGCCAGCAGCTTGGAGGGGGATACGCAGTATTTT.

The chain uses TRBV3-1 (or the pseudogene TRBV3-2) and TRBJ2-2; 11 positions match TRBD2. Per germline, CDR1 LGHDT and CDR2 YNNKEL (reference sequence). The CDR3 is made up of 16 amino acids. Trimming at V came to 5 bases and at J to 1 base, leaving 3 bases not matched to a gene. The CDR3: CASSKGTSGNTGELFF. The CDR3 coding sequence is TGTGCCAGCAGCAAAGGGACTAGCGGGAACACCGGGGAGCTGTTTTTT.

This clone was picked up a small number of times. The rearrangement links TRBV7-2 to TRBJ1-1; D call uncertain. Germline CDR1 reads SGHTA; CDR2 reads FQGNSA. Trimming cost V 1 base and J 2 bases, with 11 bases left between them. The length of the CDR3 is 15 residues. This chain's CDR3 is CASSLGGWTNTEAFF. The CDR3 DNA follows: TGTGCCAGCAGCTTAGGGGGATGGACTAACACTGAAGCTTTCTTT.

The chain has TRBV27 and TRBJ2-1; no firm D call. Per the germline V gene, CDR1 is MNHEY and CDR2 is SMNVEV (reference sequence). V was pared by 4 bases and J by 2 bases, with 12 bases between. The CDR3 runs 15 residues. CDR3 in DNA: TGTGCCAGCAGTTCCGCACTGAAAGCCTACAATGAGCAGTTCTTC. Translated, it gives CASSSALKAYNEQFF.

This clone was detected once. The junction shows a germline mismatch at one end, possibly a read error. The chain recombines TRBV28 with TRBJ1-2, with no clear D. This CDR3 region has 14 residues. CDR1 is MDHEN and CDR2 is SYDVKM in the germline V gene. The CDR3 loop reads CASGLGGRQIGYTF. CDR3 sequence (DNA): TGTGCCAGCGGTTTAGGAGGACGGCAGATTGGCTACACCTTC.

On this clone itself: This clone may be a read error of a much larger clone one base away. The chain recombines TRBV14 with TRBJ1-2; no clear D. The V gene's germline CDR1 is SGHDN and CDR2 FVKESK. V gave up 4 bases and J gave up 4 bases, with 10 bases separating them. The CDR3 is made up of 13 amino acids. The CDR3 protein is CASSRVDFYGYTF. DNA for the CDR3: TGTGCCAGCAGCCGAGTGGACTTCTATGGCTACACCTTC.

The chain links TRBV5-1 to TRBJ2-2; maybe TRBD1 (7 bases). CDR3 length: 15 amino acids. Trimming shortened V by 5 bases and J by 0 bases, and 11 bases separated the two germline ends. Germline CDR1 reads SGHRS; CDR2 reads YFSETQ. The chain's CDR3 is CASSSGGPNTGELFF. The CDR3 DNA reads TGCGCCAGCAGTTCAGGGGGGCCGAACACCGGGGAGCTGTTTTTT.

There are a few counts of this clone. V usage is TRBV2 and J usage is TRBJ2-7; D unclear. V was trimmed by 5 bases and J by 4 bases, leaving 9 bases between them. The CDR3 loop spans 12 amino acids. Germline V gives CDR1 SNHLY, CDR2 FYNNEI. The DNA of the CDR3 is TGTGCCAGCAGTCCCGAGAGATACGAGCAGTACTTC. It codes for CASSPERYEQYF.

V gene TRBV10-1 combines with J gene TRBJ1-2; D not certain. Germline lookup yields CDR1 WNHNN and CDR2 SYGVQD (reference sequence). CDR3 size: 15 residues. V was clipped by 3 bases and J by 3 bases, with 14 bases between them. CDR3: CASSETADLHYGYTF. The CDR3 bases are TGCGCCAGCAGTGAAACAGCCGATTTACACTATGGCTACACCTTC.